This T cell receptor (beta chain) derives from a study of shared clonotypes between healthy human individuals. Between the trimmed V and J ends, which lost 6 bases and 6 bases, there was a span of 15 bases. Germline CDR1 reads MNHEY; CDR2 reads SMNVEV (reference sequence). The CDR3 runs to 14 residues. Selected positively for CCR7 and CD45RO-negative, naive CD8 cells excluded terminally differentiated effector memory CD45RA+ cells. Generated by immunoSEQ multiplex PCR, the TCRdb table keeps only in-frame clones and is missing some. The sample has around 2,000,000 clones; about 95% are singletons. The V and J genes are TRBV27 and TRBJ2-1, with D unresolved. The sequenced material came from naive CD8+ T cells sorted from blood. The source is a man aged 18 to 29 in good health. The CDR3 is CASSDAWGSNEQFF. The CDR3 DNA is TGTGCCAGCAGCGACGCCTGGGGTAGCAATGAGCAGTTCTTC.